This T cell receptor (beta chain) was sequenced for a study of memory CD4+ T cells and cytomegalovirus serostatus. About the study: Healthy Belgian adult donors included about nine CMV-positive and 24 CMV-negative people.

The study, taken as a whole, reports: The CMV-associated TCR signature appears largely within the CD4+ memory repertoire.

The CDR3 consists of 20 residues. Trimming stripped 0 bases from V and 2 bases from J, with 24 bases between. Looked up from germline, CDR1 is SGDLS and CDR2 is YYNGEE. The sort gate was single viable CD3+CD4+CD8-CD45RO+ cells for memory CD4+ T cells. Some clones are missing from TCRdb's copy, which holds only in-frame ones; the method was immunoSEQ multiplex PCR. The sample holds roughly 56,000 clones; 82% are singletons and the top ten take roughly 0.4%. As to this clone: Its antigen is not known.

The source of this sequence is an adult in good health and CMV-seronegative. The gene calls are TRBV9 and TRBJ2-1, with D perhaps TRBD1 (6 bases). Sequenced sample: memory CD4+ T cells from blood. This CDR3 is CASSVGEVNRVSPAYNEQFF. CDR3 nucleotides: TGTGCCAGCAGCGTAGGGGAAGTCAACAGGGTGTCTCCGGCCTACAATGAGCAGTTCTTC.